The 28 T cell receptor beta chains listed next were all sequenced from one sample in a study of blood T cells in healthy people across ages (dated by TCRdb to between 2015 and 2017). Library prep was done by 5' RACE. The listed sequencing device is Illumina HiSeq 2500. A second PCR of roughly 7 to 11 cycles was performed with a sample-barcoded 5' primer and a J-beta primer mix. Clones were called with MiXCR by TCRdb after fastp trimmed the public reads at Q25, and only in-frame beta chains were retained. Every CDR3 protein is listed once, alongside the most common genes and DNA of its rows. This sample comprises some 1.7 million distinct CDR3 sequences, over 25% of them detected only once. Roughly 8% of the sample is held by the ten biggest clonotypes. What was sequenced was blood. The receptors shown here come from a woman aged 30 to 39 in good health.

The V call is TRBV24-1, the J call TRBJ2-3, with 13 bases fitting TRBD2. The CDR3 consists of 18 residues. V shed 2 bases, J shed 2 bases, and the junction held 6 bases outside the gene matches. In germline, CDR1 is KGHDR, CDR2 SFDVKD. The CDR3 protein is CATSDSRGLAGPTDTQYF. CDR3 nucleotides: TGTGCCACCAGTGATTCGAGGGGACTAGCGGGACCCACAGATACGCAGTATTTT.

As concerns this clonotype: Just one base apart from a much larger clone, this may be a read error. This chain joins TRBV6-5 and TRBJ2-7; weak D call: TRBD2 (6 bases). CDR1 MNHEY and CDR2 SVGAGI come from the germline V gene. The CDR3 covers 15 residues. The V and J ends lost 5 bases and 0 bases respectively, with 14 bases between them. CDR3 DNA sequence: TGTGCCAGCAGTCAAACCCGGGAGAGCTCCTACGAGCAGTACTTC. It encodes CASSQTRESSYEQYF.

Many counts were recorded for this clonotype. The rearrangement links TRBV6-6 to TRBJ2-5, with 11 positions matching TRBD2. CDR1 is MNHNY and CDR2 is SVGAGI in the germline V gene (reference sequence). Trimming cost V 8 bases and J 4 bases; bases outside gene matches: 6. This CDR3 spans 14 amino acids. In nucleotides, the CDR3 is TGTGCCAGCTCTAGCGGGAGGTTCTCAGAGACCCAGTACTTC. As protein: CASSSGRFSETQYF.

This clonotype was counted only a few times. V is TRBV5-1 and J is TRBJ2-2; 13 bases map to TRBD2. Trimming cost V 4 bases and J 3 bases; bases outside gene matches: 6. The CDR3 is made up of 17 amino acids. Germline CDR1 and CDR2: SGHRS and YFSETQ. The CDR3 sequence is CASSTGLAGAYTGELFF. The CDR3 bases are TGCGCCAGCAGCACCGGACTAGCGGGAGCTTACACCGGGGAGCTGTTTTTT.

The J gene is TRBJ2-7, the V gene TRBV28, with a weak D call TRBD2 (5 bases). The CDR3 is 15 residues long. The germline V gene encodes CDR1 MDHEN and CDR2 SYDVKM. V dropped 2 bases and J dropped 2 bases, with 13 bases sitting between them. The chain's CDR3 is CASSLPRTGTYEQYF. CDR3 coding DNA: TGTGCCAGCAGTTTACCCAGGACCGGGACCTACGAGCAGTACTTC. Variable domain in full (rest from reference TRBV28 and TRBJ2-7): DVKVTQSSRYLVKRTGEKVFLECVQDMDHENMFWYRQDPGLGLRLIYFSYDVKMKEKGDIPEGYSVSREKKERFSLILESASTNQTSMYLCASSLPRTGTYEQYFGPGTRLTVT.

The sample holds a few counts of this clonotype. The chain carries TRBV29-1 and TRBJ2-3, with 7 positions matching TRBD1. The V and J ends lost 3 bases and 0 bases, in that order; junction bases with no gene match: 3. This CDR3 is 14 amino acids long. CDR1 and CDR2 from the germline V gene are SQVTM and ANQGSEA. CDR3 protein: CSVDDRESTDTQYF. Written as DNA, the CDR3 is TGCAGCGTTGATGACAGGGAAAGCACAGATACGCAGTATTTT.

This chain uses TRBV18 with TRBJ1-4; no reliable D call. The V gene's germline CDR1 is KGHSH and CDR2 LQKENI. The CDR3 is 13 amino acids. Trimming removed 2 bases at V and 4 bases at J, with 5 bases between. The CDR3 DNA follows: TGTGCCAGCTCACCAACAGATAATGAAAAACTGTTTTTT. As protein: CASSPTDNEKLFF.

The chain couples TRBV9 to TRBJ2-7; TRBD1 might be the D (5 bases). The germline gives CDR1 SGDLS, CDR2 YYNGEE. The CDR3 loop spans 14 amino acids. With 3 bases removed from V and 0 bases from J, the gap between germline ends came to 10 bases. The CDR3 reads CASSGGHNSYEQYF. CDR3 coding DNA: TGTGCCAGCAGCGGCGGACACAACTCCTACGAGCAGTACTTC.

A note on this clonotype: The CDR3 end shows no conserved phenylalanine or tryptophan, and so a read error is likely. This chain joins TRBV28 and TRBJ1-2; a weak D match, TRBD1 (5 bases). CDR3 length: 16 amino acids. The V end was cut by 2 bases, the J end by 8 bases, with 21 bases between. From germline, CDR1 is MDHEN and CDR2 SYDVKM. The CDR3 DNA sequence: TGTGCCAGCAGTTTACAGGGCATGCGTTTTGGGAGGGGCTACACCCTC. Amino acids: CASSLQGMRFGRGYTL.

The V call is TRBV5-1, the J call TRBJ2-5; D may correspond to TRBD1 or TRBD2 (5 bases each). The CDR3 runs 13 residues. CDR1 is SGHRS and CDR2 is YFSETQ in the germline V gene. The V and J ends lost 6 bases and 7 bases respectively, with 16 bases between them. CDR3 region: CASKTEGTGTQYF. CDR3 coding DNA: TGCGCCAGCAAGACAGAGGGGACCGGGACCCAGTACTTC.

V and J are TRBV10-2 and TRBJ2-4; 12 bases match TRBD2. The CDR3 is 18 amino acids. The J segment lost 6 bases and the V segment lost 4 bases, leaving 13 bases of the junction unmatched. The germline gives CDR1 WSHSY, CDR2 SAAADI. This CDR3 reads CASSGRNLLAGGGNIQYF. The DNA for the CDR3 is TGCGCCAGCAGTGGGAGGAACCTACTAGCGGGAGGTGGAAACATTCAGTACTTC.

The V and J genes are TRBV11-2 and TRBJ2-5, with D maybe TRBD2 (6 bases). The CDR3 spans 16 residues. V was shortened by 0 bases and J by 4 bases, with 15 bases between the two germline ends. Per germline, CDR1 SGHAT and CDR2 FQNNGV. The CDR3, as DNA: TGTGCCAGCAGCTTAGAATGGTCTAGCGTCGGAGAGACCCAGTACTTC. Translating it yields CASSLEWSSVGETQYF. Together with reference TRBV11-2 and TRBJ2-5, the CDR3 gives the full variable domain: EAGVAQSPRYKIIEKRQSVAFWCNPISGHATLYWYQQILGQGPKLLIQFQNNGVVDDSQLPKDRFSAERLKGVDSTLKIQPAKLEDSAVYLCASSLEWSSVGETQYFGPGTRLLVL.

This chain uses TRBV20-1 with TRBJ1-2; 8 bases align to TRBD1. Germline trimming cut 1 base from V and 4 bases from J; bases unmatched to any gene: 2. This CDR3 contains 13 residues. Looked up from germline, CDR1 is DFQATT and CDR2 is SNEGSKA (reference sequence). The CDR3 coding sequence is TGCAGTGCTAGAGCCGGGACAGGCTATGGCTACACCTTC. Translated, it gives CSARAGTGYGYTF.

This clonotype was seen a few times. This chain links TRBV6-2 or TRBV6-3 with TRBJ2-1, with D unclear. V dropped 6 bases and J dropped 9 bases, with 24 bases sitting between them. Germline CDR1 reads MNHEY; CDR2 reads SVGEGT. CDR3 size: 16 residues. The CDR3: CASSRTFPGPFAEQFF. The CDR3 region has the DNA TGTGCCAGCAGCCGAACGTTTCCCGGACCATTTGCTGAGCAGTTCTTC.

The V gene is TRBV5-1, the J gene TRBJ2-1; D might be TRBD1 or TRBD2, each matching 5 bases. CDR3 length equals 15 residues. The V end was cut by 4 bases, the J end by 1 base, with 12 bases between. Germline assignment: CDR1 SGHRS and CDR2 YFSETQ. CDR3 sequence: CASSKGTGSYNEQFF. The CDR3 coding sequence is TGCGCCAGCAGCAAGGGGACGGGGTCCTACAATGAGCAGTTCTTC.

This clonotype turned up a few times. The chain joins TRBV3-1 to TRBJ2-7; D remains ambiguous. Trimming took off 5 bases at V and 0 bases at J, with 14 bases between the two ends. The CDR3 consists of 15 residues. Germline V CDR1 and CDR2: LGHDT, YNNKEL (reference sequence). The CDR3 bases are TGTGCCAGCAGCAGCCGTATAGGGCCCTCCTACGAGCAGTACTTC. Its translation: CASSSRIGPSYEQYF.

This clonotype was seen ten or more times. The CDR3 region has the DNA TGTGCCAGCAGCCACCTAGCACCCGGGACCTACGAGCAGTACTTC. Amino acids: CASSHLAPGTYEQYF. The chain joins TRBV7-2 to TRBJ2-7; a possible D gene is TRBD2 (5 bases). The germline V gene has CDR1 SGHTA and CDR2 FQGNSA. V was shortened by 5 bases and J by 2 bases, with 16 bases between the two germline ends. This CDR3 region has 15 residues.

The rearrangement joins TRBV28 to TRBJ2-7; D perhaps matches TRBD1 (6 bases). Germline assignment: CDR1 MDHEN and CDR2 SYDVKM. This CDR3 has 12 residues. V lost 5 bases and J lost 6, with 11 bases in between. The CDR3 reads CASSNRGGEQYF. The CDR3 region has the DNA TGTGCCAGCAGTAATCGAGGGGGCGAGCAGTACTTC.

The V and J genes are TRBV3-1 and TRBJ1-1, with 7 bases lining up with TRBD1. Looked up from germline, CDR1 is LGHDT and CDR2 is YNNKEL (reference sequence). The CDR3 has 14 residues. The trim removed 4 bases at V and 2 bases at J, leaving 4 bases unmatched. CDR3 nucleotide sequence: TGTGCCAGCAGCCCCGGACAGGATAACACTGAAGCTTTCTTT. Translated: CASSPGQDNTEAFF.

This clonotype was seen a handful of times. This CDR3 reads CASSLGQTDGGYTF. Here the CDR3 DNA reads TGCGCCAGCAGCTTGGGTCAGACAGATGGGGGCTACACCTTC. The chain recombines TRBV5-1 with TRBJ1-2; the D gene is possibly TRBD1 (5 bases). CDR3 length: 14 residues. V lost 0 bases to trimming and J lost 8 bases, with 14 bases between them. Germline CDR1 SGHRS, CDR2 YFSETQ.

As concerns this clonotype: A much larger clonotype is one base distant, so this may be a read error. The chain combines TRBV12-3 or TRBV12-4 with TRBJ2-6; no firm D call. This CDR3 has 17 residues. Trimming pared 2 bases from V and 2 bases from J, leaving 13 bases between. The CDR3 region is CASSLRCLLAGANVLTF. Written as DNA, the CDR3 is TGTGCCAGCAGTTTACGGTGCCTACTCGCTGGGGCCAACGTCCTGACTTTC.

CDR3 DNA: TGTGCCAGCAGCTGGTACAGGGGGGACGGGGAGCTGTTTTTT. Its translation is CASSWYRGDGELFF. The chain links TRBV7-9 to TRBJ2-2; 8 bases agree with TRBD1. The CDR3 runs to 14 residues. Losses at the gene ends were 4 bases for V and 7 bases for J; bases not matched to a gene: 5. In germline, CDR1 is SEHNR, CDR2 FQNEAQ (reference sequence).

This clonotype was counted many times. The V gene is TRBV20-1, the J gene TRBJ2-7; 9 nucleotides match TRBD1. The trim removed 3 bases at V and 0 bases at J, leaving 9 bases unmatched. Germline V gene sequence: CDR1 DFQATT, CDR2 SNEGSKA (reference sequence). This CDR3 spans 16 amino acids. This CDR3 reads CSASRQGVLSSYEQYF. DNA of the CDR3: TGCAGTGCTAGTAGACAGGGGGTTCTTAGCTCCTACGAGCAGTACTTC.

In its sample, this clonotype was seen a few times. The genes are TRBV20-1 and TRBJ2-3; TRBD2 matches 8 bases. Germline V gene sequence: CDR1 DFQATT, CDR2 SNEGSKA (reference sequence). This CDR3 contains 14 residues. Unmatched junction bases numbered 9, after V lost 5 bases and J lost 5 bases. The CDR3, as DNA: TGCAGTGCTTGGCTAGCGGGCGCCCTAGATACGCAGTATTTT. Translated, it gives CSAWLAGALDTQYF.

In this sample, this clonotype turned up a few times. The J gene is TRBJ2-1, the V gene TRBV7-3; TRBD2 is a possible D gene (5 bases). The CDR3 is 15 amino acids. V lost 3 bases, J lost 5 bases, and 14 bases lay in between. Germline assignment: CDR1 SGHTA and CDR2 FQGTGA. CDR3 loop: CASSFWSGPDNEQFF. The CDR3 coding sequence is TGTGCCAGCAGCTTTTGGAGCGGTCCGGACAATGAGCAGTTCTTC.

This clonotype was observed many times. The chain carries TRBV9 and TRBJ2-7; TRBD1 matches 7 bases. Germline V lookup: CDR1 SGDLS, CDR2 YYNGEE. The V and J ends lost 4 bases and 3 bases, in that order; junction bases with no gene match: 7. CDR3 length equals 14 residues. CDR3 sequence: CASSIGTAFYEQYF. CDR3 nucleotides: TGTGCCAGCAGCATCGGGACAGCCTTCTACGAGCAGTACTTC.

The chain links TRBV20-1 to TRBJ2-3, with D maybe TRBD2 (5 bases). V was trimmed by 6 bases and J by 2 bases, leaving 12 bases between them. CDR1 is DFQATT, CDR2 SNEGSKA, per germline (reference sequence). The CDR3 covers 13 residues. The CDR3 DNA reads as TGCAGTGCCCTCGACTACTTCACAGATACGCAGTATTTT. Its protein product is CSALDYFTDTQYF.

This clonotype turned up a few times. Given a much more abundant clone one base away, this may be a read error. The V and J genes are TRBV5-1 and TRBJ2-1; D is uncertain. Trimming pared 4 bases from V and 0 bases from J, leaving 11 bases between. CDR3 length: 15 residues. The germline V gene encodes CDR1 SGHRS and CDR2 YFSETQ. The DNA for the CDR3 is TGCGCCAGCAGCCTTTTAAGAAACTCCTACAATGAGCAGTTCTTC. This gives the protein CASSLLRNSYNEQFF.